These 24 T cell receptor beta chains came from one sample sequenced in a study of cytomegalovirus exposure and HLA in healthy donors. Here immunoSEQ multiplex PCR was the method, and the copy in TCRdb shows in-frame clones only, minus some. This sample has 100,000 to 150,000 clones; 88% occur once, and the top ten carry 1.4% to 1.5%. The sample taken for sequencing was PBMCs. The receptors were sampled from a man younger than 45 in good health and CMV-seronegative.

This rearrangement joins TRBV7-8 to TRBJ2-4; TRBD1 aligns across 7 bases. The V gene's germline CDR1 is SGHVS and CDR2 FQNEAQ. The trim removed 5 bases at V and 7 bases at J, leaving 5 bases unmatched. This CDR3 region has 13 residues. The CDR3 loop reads CASSPQTGNIQYF. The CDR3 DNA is TGTGCCAGCAGCCCCCAGACAGGGAACATTCAGTACTTC.

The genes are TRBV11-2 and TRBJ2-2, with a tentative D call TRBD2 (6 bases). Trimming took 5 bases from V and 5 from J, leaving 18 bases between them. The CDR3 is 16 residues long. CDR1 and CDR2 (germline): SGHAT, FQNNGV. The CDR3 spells CASSPAGGKTTGELFF. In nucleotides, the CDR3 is TGTGCCAGCAGCCCAGCCGGCGGGAAAACAACCGGGGAGCTGTTTTTT.

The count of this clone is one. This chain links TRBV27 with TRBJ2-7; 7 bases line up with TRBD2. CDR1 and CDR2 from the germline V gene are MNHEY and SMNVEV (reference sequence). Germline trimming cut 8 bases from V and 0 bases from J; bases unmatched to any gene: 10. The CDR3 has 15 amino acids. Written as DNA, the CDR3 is TGTGCCAGCGGGATAGCGGGTGACCTCTCCTACGAGCAGTACTTC. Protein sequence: CASGIAGDLSYEQYF.

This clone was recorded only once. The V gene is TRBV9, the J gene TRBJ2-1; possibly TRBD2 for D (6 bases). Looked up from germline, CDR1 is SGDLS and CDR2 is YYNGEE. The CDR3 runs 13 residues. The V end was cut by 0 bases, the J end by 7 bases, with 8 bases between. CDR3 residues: CASSVGDLNEQFF. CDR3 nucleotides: TGTGCCAGCAGCGTAGGGGACTTGAATGAGCAGTTCTTC.

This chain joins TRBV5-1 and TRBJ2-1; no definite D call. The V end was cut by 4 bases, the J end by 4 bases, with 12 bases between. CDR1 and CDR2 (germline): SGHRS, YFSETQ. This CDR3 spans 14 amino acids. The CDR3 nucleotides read TGCGCCAGCAGCCTCGAGACTGAATACAATGAGCAGTTCTTC. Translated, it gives CASSLETEYNEQFF.

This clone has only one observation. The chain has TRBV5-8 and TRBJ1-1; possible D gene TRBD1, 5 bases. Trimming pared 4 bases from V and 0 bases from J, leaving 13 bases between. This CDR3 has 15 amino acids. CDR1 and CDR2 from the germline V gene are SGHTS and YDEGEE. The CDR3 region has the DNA TGTGCCAGCAGCACCTCGGGACTACTGAACACTGAAGCTTTCTTT. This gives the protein CASSTSGLLNTEAFF.

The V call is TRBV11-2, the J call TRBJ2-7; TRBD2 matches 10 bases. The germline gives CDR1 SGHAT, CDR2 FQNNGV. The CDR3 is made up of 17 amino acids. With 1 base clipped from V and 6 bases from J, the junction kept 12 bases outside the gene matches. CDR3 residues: CASSLGSLLAGEGEQYF. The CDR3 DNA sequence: TGTGCCAGCAGCTTAGGGTCCCTGCTAGCGGGAGAGGGCGAGCAGTACTTC.

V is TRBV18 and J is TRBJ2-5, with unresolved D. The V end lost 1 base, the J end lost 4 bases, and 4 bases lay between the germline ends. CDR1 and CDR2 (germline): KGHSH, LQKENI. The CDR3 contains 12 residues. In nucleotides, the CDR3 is TGTGCCAGCTCACCACAGAGAGAGACCCAGTACTTC. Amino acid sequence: CASSPQRETQYF.

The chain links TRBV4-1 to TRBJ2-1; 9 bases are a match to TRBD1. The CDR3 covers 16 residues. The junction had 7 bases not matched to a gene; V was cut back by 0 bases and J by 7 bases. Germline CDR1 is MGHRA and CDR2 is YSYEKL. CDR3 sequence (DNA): TGCGCCAGCAGCCAAGATCTTTACGGGACAGGGAATGAGCAGTTCTTC. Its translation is CASSQDLYGTGNEQFF.

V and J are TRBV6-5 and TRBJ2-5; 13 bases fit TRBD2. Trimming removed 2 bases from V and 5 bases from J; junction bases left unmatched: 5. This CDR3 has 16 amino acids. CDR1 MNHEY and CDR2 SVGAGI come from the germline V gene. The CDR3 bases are TGTGCCAGCAGTTACGGTCGGACTAGCGGGAGTGAGACCCAGTACTTC. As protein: CASSYGRTSGSETQYF.

In DNA, the CDR3 is TGCGCCAGCAGTCAAAACCGGACAGAAAGGAACACTGAAGCTTTCTTT. This encodes CASSQNRTERNTEAFF. V usage is TRBV23-1 and J usage is TRBJ1-1; a weak D match, TRBD1 (6 bases). TRBV23-1 is an open reading frame, and its role is uncertain. V was pared by 2 bases and J by 1 base, with 14 bases between. The CDR3 has 16 amino acids.

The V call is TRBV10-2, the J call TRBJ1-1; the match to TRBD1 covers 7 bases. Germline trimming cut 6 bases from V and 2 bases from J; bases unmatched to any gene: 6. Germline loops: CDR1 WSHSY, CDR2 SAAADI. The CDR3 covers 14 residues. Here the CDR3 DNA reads TGCGCCAGCAGGAACTACAGGGGAAACACTGAAGCTTTCTTT. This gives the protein CASRNYRGNTEAFF.

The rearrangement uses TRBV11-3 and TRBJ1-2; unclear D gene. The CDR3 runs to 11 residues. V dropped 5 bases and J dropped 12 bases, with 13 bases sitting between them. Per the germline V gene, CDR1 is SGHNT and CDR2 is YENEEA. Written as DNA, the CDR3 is TGTGCCAGCAGCCCGTCGGGCGGGAACACCTTC. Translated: CASSPSGGNTF.

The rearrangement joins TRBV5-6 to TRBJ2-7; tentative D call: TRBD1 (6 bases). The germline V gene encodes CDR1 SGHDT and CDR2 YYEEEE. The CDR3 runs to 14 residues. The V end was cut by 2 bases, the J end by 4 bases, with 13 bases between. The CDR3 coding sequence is TGTGCCAGCAGCTTCCCAGGGGTATCGTACGAGCAGTACTTC. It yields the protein CASSFPGVSYEQYF.

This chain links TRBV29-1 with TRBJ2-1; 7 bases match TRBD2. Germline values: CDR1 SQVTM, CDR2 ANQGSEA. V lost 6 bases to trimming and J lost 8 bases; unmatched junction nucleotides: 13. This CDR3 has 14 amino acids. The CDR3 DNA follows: TGCAGCGTCGCGACTAGCTTTCCGGGAGATGAGCAGTTCTTC. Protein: CSVATSFPGDEQFF.

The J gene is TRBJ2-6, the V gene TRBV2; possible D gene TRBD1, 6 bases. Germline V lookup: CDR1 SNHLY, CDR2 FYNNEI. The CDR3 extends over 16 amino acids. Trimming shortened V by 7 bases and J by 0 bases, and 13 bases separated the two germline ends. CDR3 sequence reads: CASNSGESSGANVLTF. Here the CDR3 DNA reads TGTGCCAGCAATTCAGGGGAGAGCTCTGGGGCCAACGTCCTGACTTTC.

The CDR3 loop is CASGSGLAGEHEQYF. Here the CDR3 DNA reads TGTGCTAGTGGTTCCGGACTAGCGGGAGAACACGAGCAGTACTTC. This chain connects TRBV12-5 to TRBJ2-7; 13 bases align to TRBD2. Unmatched junction bases numbered 5, after V lost 4 bases and J lost 5 bases. The CDR3 totals 15 residues. The V gene's germline CDR1 is LGHNT and CDR2 FRNRAP. Using reference TRBV12-5 and TRBJ2-7 for the parts outside the CDR3, the full variable domain is DARVTQTPRHKVTEMGQEVTMRCQPILGHNTVFWYRQTMMQGLELLAYFRNRAPLDDSGMPKDRFSAEMPDATLATLKIQPSEPRDSAVYFCASGSGLAGEHEQYFGPGTRLTVT.

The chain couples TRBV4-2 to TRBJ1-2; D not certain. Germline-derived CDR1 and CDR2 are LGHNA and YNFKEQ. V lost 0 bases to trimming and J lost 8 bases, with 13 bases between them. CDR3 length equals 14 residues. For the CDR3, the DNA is TGTGCCAGCAGCCAAGAAGGTGGAGTACACGGCTACACCTTC. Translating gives CASSQEGGVHGYTF.

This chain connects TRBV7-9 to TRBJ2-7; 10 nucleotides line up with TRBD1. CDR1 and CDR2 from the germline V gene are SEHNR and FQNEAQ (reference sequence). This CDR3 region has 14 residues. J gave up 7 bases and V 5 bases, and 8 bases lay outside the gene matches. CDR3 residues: CASSPRQGAGEQYF. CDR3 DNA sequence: TGTGCCAGCAGCCCAAGACAGGGGGCGGGAGAGCAGTACTTC.

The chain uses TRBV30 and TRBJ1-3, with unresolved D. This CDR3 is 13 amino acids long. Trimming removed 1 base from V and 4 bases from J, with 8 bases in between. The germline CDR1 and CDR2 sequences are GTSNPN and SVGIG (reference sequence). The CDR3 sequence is CAWSAGEGNTIYF. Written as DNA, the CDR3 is TGTGCCTGGAGTGCTGGTGAGGGAAACACCATATATTTT.

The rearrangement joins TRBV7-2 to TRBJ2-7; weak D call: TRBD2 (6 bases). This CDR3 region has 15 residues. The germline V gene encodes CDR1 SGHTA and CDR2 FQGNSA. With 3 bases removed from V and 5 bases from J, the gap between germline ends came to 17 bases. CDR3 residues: CASSFSTGALNEQYF. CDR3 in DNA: TGTGCCAGCAGCTTCTCGACGGGAGCACTTAACGAGCAGTACTTC.

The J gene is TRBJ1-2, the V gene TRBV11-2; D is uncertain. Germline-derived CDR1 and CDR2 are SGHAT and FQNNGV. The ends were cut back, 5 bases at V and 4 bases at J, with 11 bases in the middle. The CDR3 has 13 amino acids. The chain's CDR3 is CASSPRSSYGYTF. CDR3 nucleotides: TGTGCCAGCAGCCCTCGGTCAAGCTATGGCTACACCTTC. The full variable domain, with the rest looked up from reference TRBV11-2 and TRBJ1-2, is EAGVAQSPRYKIIEKRQSVAFWCNPISGHATLYWYQQILGQGPKLLIQFQNNGVVDDSQLPKDRFSAERLKGVDSTLKIQPAKLEDSAVYLCASSPRSSYGYTFGSGTRLTVV.

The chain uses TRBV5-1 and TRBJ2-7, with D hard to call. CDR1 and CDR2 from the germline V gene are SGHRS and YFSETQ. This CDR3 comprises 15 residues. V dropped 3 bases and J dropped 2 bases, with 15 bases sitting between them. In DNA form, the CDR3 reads TGCGCCAGCAGCTCTGCCCTCTTCCTACCCTACGAGCAGTACTTC. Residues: CASSSALFLPYEQYF.

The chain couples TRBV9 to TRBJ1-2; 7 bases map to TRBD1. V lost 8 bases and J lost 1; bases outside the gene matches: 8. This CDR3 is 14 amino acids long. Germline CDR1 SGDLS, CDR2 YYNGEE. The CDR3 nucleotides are TGTGCCAGTTCAAGGGACAGAAGTAACTATGGCTACACCTTC. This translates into CASSRDRSNYGYTF.